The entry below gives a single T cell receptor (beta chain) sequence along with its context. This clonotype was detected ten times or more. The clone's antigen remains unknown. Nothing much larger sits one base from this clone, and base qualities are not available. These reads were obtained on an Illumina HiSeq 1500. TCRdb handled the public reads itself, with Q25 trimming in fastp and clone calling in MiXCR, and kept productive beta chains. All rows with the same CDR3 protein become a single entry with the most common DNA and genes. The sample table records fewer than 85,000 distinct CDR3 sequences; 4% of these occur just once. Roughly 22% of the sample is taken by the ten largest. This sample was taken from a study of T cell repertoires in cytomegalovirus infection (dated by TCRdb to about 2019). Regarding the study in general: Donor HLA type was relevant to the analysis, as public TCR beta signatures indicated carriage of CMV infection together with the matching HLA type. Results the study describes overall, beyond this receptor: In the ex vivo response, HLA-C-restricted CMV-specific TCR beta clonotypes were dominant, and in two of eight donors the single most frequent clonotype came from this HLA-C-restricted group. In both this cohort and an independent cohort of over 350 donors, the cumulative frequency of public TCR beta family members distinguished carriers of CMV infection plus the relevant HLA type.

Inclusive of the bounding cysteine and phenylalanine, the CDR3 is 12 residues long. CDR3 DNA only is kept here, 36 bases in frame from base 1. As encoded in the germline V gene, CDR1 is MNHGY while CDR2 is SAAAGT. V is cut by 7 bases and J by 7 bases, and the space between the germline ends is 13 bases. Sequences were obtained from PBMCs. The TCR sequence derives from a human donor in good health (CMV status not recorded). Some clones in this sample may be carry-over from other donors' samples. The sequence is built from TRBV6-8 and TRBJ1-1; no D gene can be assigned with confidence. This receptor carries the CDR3 CASMGSRVEAFF. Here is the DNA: TGTGCCAGCATGGGGAGTCGGGTTGAAGCTTTCTTT.